The clone carrying this T cell receptor beta chain was seen many times. TCRdb re-clonotyped the PCR reads via MiXCR. This sample has fewer than 35,000 clones, with 20% to 25% found just once. The CDR3 runs to 17 residues. Germline V gives CDR1 LGHDT, CDR2 YNNKEL (reference sequence). The J segment lost 5 bases and the V segment lost 3 bases, leaving 9 bases of the junction unmatched. This entry belongs to a study of metastatic and nonmetastatic thyroid tumors. None of the patients had undergone any treatment ahead of thyroid surgery. Sequencing used blood. The clonotype was recovered from a female donor with papillary thyroid cancer or a benign thyroid nodule (not recorded which). Some clones in this sample may be carry-over from other donors' samples. V is TRBV3-1 and J is TRBJ2-5; 13 bases agree with TRBD2. CDR3 DNA sequence: TGTGCCAGCAGCCAGGGAACTAGCGGGAGGGCGAGTGAGACCCAGTACTTC. Translated: CASSQGTSGRASETQYF.